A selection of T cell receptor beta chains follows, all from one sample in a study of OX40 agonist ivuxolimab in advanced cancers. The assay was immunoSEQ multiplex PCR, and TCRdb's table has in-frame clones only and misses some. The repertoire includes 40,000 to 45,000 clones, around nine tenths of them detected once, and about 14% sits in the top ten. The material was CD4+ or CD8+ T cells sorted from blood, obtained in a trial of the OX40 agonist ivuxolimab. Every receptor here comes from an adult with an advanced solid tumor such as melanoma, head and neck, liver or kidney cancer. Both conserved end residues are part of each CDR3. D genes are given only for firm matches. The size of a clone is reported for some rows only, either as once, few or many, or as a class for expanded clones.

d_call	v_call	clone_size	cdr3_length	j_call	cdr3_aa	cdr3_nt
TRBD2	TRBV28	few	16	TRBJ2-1	CASSSILAGERNEQFF	TGTGCCAGCAGTTCTATACTAGCGGGGGAGAGAAATGAGCAGTTCTTC
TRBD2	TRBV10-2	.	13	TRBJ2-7	CASRSGRSLEQYF	TGCGCCAGCCGTAGCGGGAGGAGCCTCGAGCAGTACTTC
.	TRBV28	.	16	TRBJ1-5	CASSWGVGPFNQPQHF	TGTGCCAGCAGTTGGGGTGTGGGACCATTCAATCAGCCCCAGCATTTT
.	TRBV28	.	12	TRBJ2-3	CASSLARRSQYF	TGTGCCAGCAGTTTAGCTAGGAGATCGCAGTATTTT
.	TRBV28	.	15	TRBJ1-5	CASAGPSVGNQPQHF	TGTGCCAGCGCGGGGCCCTCAGTGGGCAATCAGCCCCAGCATTTT
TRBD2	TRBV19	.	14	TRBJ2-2	CASRSGTNTGELFF	TGTGCCAGTAGAAGCGGGACCAACACCGGGGAGCTGTTTTTT
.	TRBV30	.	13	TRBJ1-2	CAWSVGQNYGYTF	TGTGCCTGGAGTGTAGGACAAAACTATGGCTACACCTTC
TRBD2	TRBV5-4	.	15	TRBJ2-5	CASSSGLAGEETQYF	TGTGCCAGCAGCTCGGGACTAGCGGGAGAAGAGACCCAGTACTTC
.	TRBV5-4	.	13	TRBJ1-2	CASSSRITYGYTF	TGTGCCAGCAGCTCCAGGATTACTTATGGCTACACCTTC
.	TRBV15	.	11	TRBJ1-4	CATSRLEKLFF	TGTGCCACCAGCAGACTTGAAAAACTGTTTTTT
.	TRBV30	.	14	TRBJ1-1	CAWSLTGLGTEAFF	TGTGCCTGGAGTCTCACAGGGCTGGGGACTGAAGCTTTCTTT
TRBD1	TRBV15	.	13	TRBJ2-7	CATGTGDSYEQYF	TGTGCCACCGGGACAGGGGACTCCTACGAGCAGTACTTC
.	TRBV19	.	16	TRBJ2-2	CASKPGGTPNTGELFF	TGTGCCAGTAAACCCGGCGGGACCCCGAACACCGGGGAGCTGTTTTTT
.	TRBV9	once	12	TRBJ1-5	CASSRGNQPQHF	TGTGCCAGCAGCCGGGGGAATCAGCCCCAGCATTTT
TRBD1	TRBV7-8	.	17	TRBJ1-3	CASSLGQRGRVGNTIYF	TGTGCCAGCAGCTTAGGTCAAAGGGGGCGCGTCGGAAACACCATATATTTT
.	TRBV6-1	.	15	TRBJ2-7	CATLAGDLGVQEQYF	TGTGCCACCCTAGCTGGCGACCTAGGGGTTCAAGAGCAGTACTTC
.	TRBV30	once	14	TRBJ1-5	CAWRTRGANQPQHF	TGTGCCTGGAGAACGAGGGGGGCTAATCAGCCCCAGCATTTT
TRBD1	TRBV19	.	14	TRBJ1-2	CASSIRTGKNGYTF	TGTGCCAGTAGTATACGGACAGGGAAGAATGGCTACACCTTC
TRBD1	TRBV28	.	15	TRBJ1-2	CASSLYLDRVDGYTF	TGTGCCAGCAGTCTATACCTGGACAGGGTAGATGGCTACACCTTC
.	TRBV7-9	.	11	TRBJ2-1	CASSFRNEQFF	TGTGCCAGCAGCTTTCGCAATGAGCAGTTCTTC
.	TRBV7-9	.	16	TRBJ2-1	CASSSRDQSSYNEQFF	TGTGCCAGCAGCAGCCGGGACCAGAGCTCCTACAATGAGCAGTTCTTC
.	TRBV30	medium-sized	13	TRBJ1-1	CAWSRPPDDEAFF	TGTGCCTGGAGTCGTCCACCGGATGATGAAGCTTTCTTT
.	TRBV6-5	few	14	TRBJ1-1	CASSYEGWNTEAFF	TGTGCCAGCAGTTACGAGGGGTGGAACACTGAAGCTTTCTTT
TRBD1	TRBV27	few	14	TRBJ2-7	CASSLRGTGWEQYF	TGTGCCAGCAGTTTAAGGGGGACAGGGTGGGAGCAGTACTTC
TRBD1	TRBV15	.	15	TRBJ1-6	CATSRAHRGNSPLHF	TGTGCCACCAGCAGAGCTCACAGGGGGAATTCACCCCTCCACTTT
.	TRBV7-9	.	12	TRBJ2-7	CASSLGTYEQYF	TGTGCCAGCAGCTTGGGAACCTACGAGCAGTACTTC
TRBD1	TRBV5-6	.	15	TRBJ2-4	CASSRGQGEENIQYF	TGTGCCAGCAGCCGGGGACAGGGGGAGGAAAACATTCAGTACTTC
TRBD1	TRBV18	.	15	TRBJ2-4	CASSSRDRDKGIQYF	TGTGCCAGCTCAAGCCGGGACAGGGATAAGGGCATTCAGTACTTC
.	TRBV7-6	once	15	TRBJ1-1	CASSLAPSGTTEAFF	TGTGCCAGCAGCTTAGCACCCTCGGGGACCACTGAAGCTTTCTTT
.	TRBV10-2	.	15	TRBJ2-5	CASRDNGTPEETQYF	TGCGCCAGCAGGGATAACGGGACTCCTGAAGAGACCCAGTACTTC
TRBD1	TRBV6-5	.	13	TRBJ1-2	CASRLDRGGGYTF	TGTGCCAGCAGACTCGACAGGGGGGGTGGCTACACCTTC
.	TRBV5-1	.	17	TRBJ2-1	CASSLRLGPDTYNEQFF	TGCGCCAGCAGCTTAAGGTTAGGACCGGATACATACAATGAGCAGTTCTTC
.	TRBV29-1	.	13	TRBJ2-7	CSASTRGSYEQYF	TGCAGCGCCTCCACTCGGGGCTCCTACGAGCAGTACTTC
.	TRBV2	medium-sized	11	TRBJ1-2	CASGRYYGYTF	TGTGCCAGCGGGAGGTATTATGGCTACACCTTC
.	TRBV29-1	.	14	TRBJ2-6	CSVVWVSGANVLTF	TGCAGCGTTGTGTGGGTGTCTGGGGCCAACGTCCTGACTTTC
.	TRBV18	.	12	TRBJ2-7	CASSLALGEQYF	TGTGCCAGCTCACTAGCCTTGGGCGAGCAGTACTTC